Shown below are 28 T cell receptor beta chains from a single sample sequenced in a study of shared clonotypes between healthy human individuals. Naive-designated CD8 cells lacked CD45RO, were positively enriched for CCR7, and omitted terminally differentiated effector memory CD45RA+ cells. Method: immunoSEQ multiplex PCR; TCRdb's copy keeps in-frame clones and lacks some. The table has about 2,200,000 clones, under 95% seen once. The sample consisted of naive CD8+ T cells from PBMCs. The receptors come from a man younger than 35 in good health. Some clones in this sample may be carry-over from other donors' samples.

This clone was observed once. The chain couples TRBV6-5 to TRBJ2-7; 8 nucleotides line up with TRBD1. V dropped 3 bases and J dropped 6; count of bases not matched to a gene: 7. This CDR3 has 14 amino acids. CDR1 MNHEY and CDR2 SVGAGI come from the germline V gene. CDR3 region: CASSYGVQGAEQYF. The CDR3 coding sequence is TGTGCCAGCAGTTATGGTGTTCAGGGGGCCGAGCAGTACTTC.

The chain joins TRBV6-6 to TRBJ2-7, with D unclear. V was shortened by 5 bases and J by 4 bases, with 18 bases between the two germline ends. The germline gives CDR1 MNHNY, CDR2 SVGAGI (reference sequence). CDR3 length equals 15 residues. CDR3 nucleotide sequence: TGTGCCAGCAGTCATACCCAGGAGTTTCTATACGAGCAGTACTTC. It encodes CASSHTQEFLYEQYF.

As concerns this clone: One end of the junction is discordant with germline, which a read error may explain. The genes are TRBV7-8 and TRBJ2-7; 10 bases line up with TRBD1. Germline V lookup: CDR1 SGHVS, CDR2 FQNEAQ. The CDR3 length is 12 residues. DNA for the CDR3: TGTGCCAGCAGCTCCCTAGGGACAGGGGATTCCTTC. Translation: CASSSLGTGDSF.

The chain has TRBV5-6 and TRBJ2-1; maybe TRBD1 (5 bases). Germline values: CDR1 SGHDT, CDR2 YYEEEE. Trimming cost V 0 bases and J 1 base, with 8 bases left between them. The CDR3 is made up of 15 amino acids. The chain's CDR3 is CASSLAQGSYNEQFF. CDR3 in DNA: TGTGCCAGCAGCTTGGCCCAGGGTTCCTACAATGAGCAGTTCTTC. The full variable domain, its missing parts supplied by reference TRBV5-6 and TRBJ2-1, is DAGVTQSPTHLIKTRGQQVTLRCSPKSGHDTVSWYQQALGQGPQFIFQYYEEEERQRGNFPDRFSGHQFPNYSSELNVNALLLGDSALYLCASSLAQGSYNEQFFGPGTRLTVL.

This clone has only one observation. The chain uses TRBV29-1 and TRBJ2-7; 11 positions agree with TRBD1. The CDR3 sequence is 13 residues long. The V gene's germline CDR1 is SQVTM and CDR2 ANQGSEA. J lost 3 bases, V lost 7 bases, and 5 bases had no gene match. CDR3 DNA: TGCAGCGCTAGAGGGACAGGGGGCTACGAGCAGTACTTC. Its translation is CSARGTGGYEQYF.

The chain couples TRBV5-6 to TRBJ1-2; D is unresolved. Trimming took 1 base from V and 3 from J, leaving 13 bases between them. Germline V gene data show CDR1 as SGHDT and CDR2 as YYEEEE. CDR3 length: 15 amino acids. The chain's CDR3 is CASSLWAASHYGYTF. The DNA of the CDR3 is TGTGCCAGCAGCTTGTGGGCCGCCTCCCACTATGGCTACACCTTC.

With regard to this clone: Additional DNA sequences in this sample encode the identical CDR3. The chain combines TRBV11-2 with TRBJ2-3, with D possibly TRBD2 on 6 matching bases. Germline V lookup: CDR1 SGHAT, CDR2 FQNNGV. The V end was cut by 5 bases, the J end by 6 bases, with 9 bases between. This CDR3 has 12 amino acids. DNA of the CDR3: TGTGCCAGCAGCCAAGGAGGGGATACGCAGTATTTT. Translating it yields CASSQGGDTQYF.

This chain links TRBV6-5 with TRBJ2-2, with D perhaps TRBD1 or TRBD2 (5 bases each). Trimming removed 2 bases from V and 4 bases from J, with 11 bases in between. The CDR3 sequence is 15 residues long. The germline CDR1 and CDR2 sequences are MNHEY and SVGAGI. CDR3 nucleotides: TGTGCCAGCAGTTACAACCGGGGCCCCACCGGGGAGCTGTTTTTT. It translates to CASSYNRGPTGELFF.

The chain recombines TRBV27 with TRBJ2-6; D possibly corresponds to TRBD1 (6 bases). V lost 0 bases, J lost 1 base, and 13 bases lay in between. CDR1 is MNHEY and CDR2 is SMNVEV in the germline V gene (reference sequence). The CDR3 loop spans 18 amino acids. The DNA of the CDR3 is TGTGCCAGCAGTTTATCTGCAGGGGCCAAATCTGGGGCCAACGTCCTGACTTTC. This codes for CASSLSAGAKSGANVLTF.

This rearrangement joins TRBV7-9 to TRBJ2-1; D is uncertain. Between the trimmed V and J ends, which lost 7 bases and 10 bases, there was a span of 14 bases. The CDR3 loop spans 12 amino acids. Germline V gives CDR1 SEHNR, CDR2 FQNEAQ (reference sequence). The CDR3 loop reads CASTTIYLEQFF. Here the CDR3 DNA reads TGTGCCAGCACCACAATATACCTAGAGCAGTTCTTC.

V usage is TRBV7-9 and J usage is TRBJ2-1; TRBD1 agrees at 11 bases. The CDR3 spans 16 residues. The germline V gene has CDR1 SEHNR and CDR2 FQNEAQ (reference sequence). J was trimmed by 7 bases and V by 2 bases; bases with no gene match: 7. CDR3 DNA: TGTGCCAGCAGCTTAAGGACAGGGGGCGCTGGTAATGAGCAGTTCTTC. Translated, it gives CASSLRTGGAGNEQFF.

The chain couples TRBV6-6 to TRBJ2-1; possible D gene TRBD1, 5 bases. Trimming shortened V by 6 bases and J by 6 bases, and 6 bases separated the two germline ends. In germline, CDR1 is MNHNY, CDR2 SVGAGI (reference sequence). The CDR3 has 11 amino acids. The CDR3 is CASRGPNEQFF. CDR3 coding DNA: TGTGCCAGCAGGGGGCCCAATGAGCAGTTCTTC.

The V gene is TRBV28, the J gene TRBJ1-2; D perhaps matches TRBD1 (5 bases). CDR1 is MDHEN and CDR2 is SYDVKM in the germline V gene. The V end lost 3 bases, the J end lost 6 bases, and 14 bases lay between the germline ends. The CDR3 is made up of 14 amino acids. The CDR3 loop reads CASSFATGTDGYTF. The CDR3, as DNA: TGTGCCAGCAGTTTTGCCACAGGTACCGATGGCTACACCTTC.

CDR3 sequence: CSIGHQGEAFF. CDR3 sequence (DNA): TGCAGCATCGGTCACCAGGGCGAAGCTTTCTTT. The chain uses TRBV29-1 and TRBJ1-1, with D possibly TRBD1 on 5 matching bases. Germline CDR1 is SQVTM and CDR2 is ANQGSEA. The CDR3 spans 11 residues. V was cut by 8 bases and J by 8 bases, with 15 bases left in between.

The CDR3, as DNA: TGTGCCAGCAGTGCCCCCGGAGGGAATAACGAGGGGATTTACAATGAGCAGTTCTTC. Its protein is CASSAPGGNNEGIYNEQFF. The V call is TRBV2, the J call TRBJ2-1, with D possibly TRBD2 on 6 matching bases. Germline CDR1 and CDR2: SNHLY and FYNNEI. This CDR3 is 19 amino acids long. Trimming took 4 bases from V and 4 from J, leaving 26 bases between them. The complete variable domain, with remaining parts taken from reference TRBV2 and TRBJ2-1, reads EPEVTQTPSHQVTQMGQEVILRCVPISNHLYFYWYRQILGQKVEFLVSFYNNEISEKSEIFDDQFSVERPDGSNFTLKIRSTKLEDSAMYFCASSAPGGNNEGIYNEQFFGPGTRLTVL.

The V and J genes are TRBV19 and TRBJ2-2; no reliable D call. V gave up 8 bases and J gave up 4 bases, with 17 bases separating them. This CDR3 contains 15 residues. Looked up from germline, CDR1 is LNHDA and CDR2 is SQIVND (reference sequence). The CDR3 sequence is CASVGWRSGTGELFF. CDR3 sequence (DNA): TGTGCCAGTGTGGGTTGGCGCTCAGGCACCGGGGAGCTGTTTTTT.

V is TRBV12-5 and J is TRBJ2-5; D tentatively fits TRBD1 or TRBD2 (5 bases each). Trimming removed 7 bases at V and 5 bases at J, with 17 bases between. Germline values: CDR1 LGHNT, CDR2 FRNRAP. The CDR3 has 14 residues. CDR3 sequence: CASASRDQLETQYF. CDR3 in DNA: TGTGCTAGTGCCTCTAGGGACCAGTTGGAGACCCAGTACTTC.

The chain links TRBV5-1 to TRBJ2-5; D perhaps matches TRBD1 (6 bases). Germline V gives CDR1 SGHRS, CDR2 YFSETQ. The CDR3 spans 15 residues. V gave up 2 bases and J gave up 2 bases, with 13 bases separating them. CDR3 nucleotides: TGCGCCAGCAGCTTTTGGCAGGGGACACAAGAGACCCAGTACTTC. This gives the protein CASSFWQGTQETQYF.

This clone was recorded only once. This sequence joins TRBV7-2 and TRBJ2-5; D gene uncertain. Germline V gives CDR1 SGHTA, CDR2 FQGNSA. V lost 4 bases to trimming and J lost 1 base, with 16 bases between them. The CDR3 has 16 amino acids. The CDR3 sequence is CASSSYTQAGQETQYF. The CDR3 bases are TGTGCCAGCAGCTCCTACACTCAAGCCGGCCAAGAGACCCAGTACTTC.

As concerns this clone: Other DNA sequences in the sample encode the same CDR3. V gene TRBV6-5 combines with J gene TRBJ2-7; maybe TRBD1 (5 bases). V gave up 4 bases and J gave up 3 bases, with 7 bases separating them. The germline gives CDR1 MNHEY, CDR2 SVGAGI. This CDR3 region has 12 residues. The CDR3 sequence is CASSLDSYEQYF. As DNA, the CDR3 is TGTGCCAGCAGTTTAGACAGCTACGAGCAGTACTTC.

The chain is built from TRBV6-5 and TRBJ2-1, with D unclear. The CDR3 has 12 residues. V shed 8 bases and J shed 4 bases, with 9 bases lying between them. Germline CDR1 MNHEY, CDR2 SVGAGI. DNA for the CDR3: TGTGCCAGCCTAGGGATATACAATGAGCAGTTCTTC. Translating it yields CASLGIYNEQFF.

This clone turned up a few times. Additional DNA sequences in this sample encode the identical CDR3. V usage is TRBV29-1 and J usage is TRBJ1-1, with a possible D match to TRBD1 (6 bases). The CDR3 contains 10 residues. Germline CDR1 is SQVTM and CDR2 is ANQGSEA. V dropped 6 bases and J dropped 8 bases, with 10 bases sitting between them. DNA for the CDR3: TGCAGCGTGCTAACAGGGGAAGCTTTCTTT. Protein: CSVLTGEAFF.

The chain is built from TRBV27 and TRBJ2-7, with 7 bases aligning to TRBD2. The germline gives CDR1 MNHEY, CDR2 SMNVEV (reference sequence). Trimming at V came to 4 bases and at J to 5 bases, leaving 8 bases not matched to a gene. The length of the CDR3 is 14 residues. This CDR3 is CASSSPLALDEQYF. CDR3 bases: TGTGCCAGCAGTTCCCCACTAGCGTTGGACGAGCAGTACTTC.

The J gene is TRBJ2-7, the V gene TRBV2, with D possibly being TRBD1 (6 bases). Germline loops: CDR1 SNHLY, CDR2 FYNNEI. Trimming removed 9 bases at V and 3 bases at J, with 9 bases between. The CDR3 sequence is 11 residues long. The DNA for the CDR3 is TGTGCCAGAGGGGGTGACTACGAGCAGTACTTC. It encodes CARGGDYEQYF.

The gene calls are TRBV7-6 and TRBJ2-1; possible D gene TRBD1, 5 bases. Trimming cost V 3 bases and J 5 bases, with 14 bases left between them. In germline, CDR1 is SGHVS, CDR2 FNYEAQ. The CDR3 has 15 amino acids. The CDR3 spells CASSLGRQGDNEQFF. The CDR3 coding sequence is TGTGCCAGCAGCTTGGGGCGGCAGGGCGACAATGAGCAGTTCTTC. Together with reference TRBV7-6 and TRBJ2-1, the CDR3 gives the full variable domain: GAGVSQSPRYKVTKRGQDVALRCDPISGHVSLYWYRQALGQGPEFLTYFNYEAQQDKSGLPNDRFSAERPEGSISTLTIQRTEQRDSAMYRCASSLGRQGDNEQFFGPGTRLTVL.

The chain carries TRBV18 and TRBJ2-5; 10 bases match TRBD2. The CDR3 loop spans 16 amino acids. Germline V gene data show CDR1 as KGHSH and CDR2 as LQKENI. Unmatched junction bases numbered 7, after V lost 2 bases and J lost 4 bases. The CDR3 sequence is CASSPGRAGGPETQYF. The CDR3 DNA is TGTGCCAGCTCACCAGGGCGAGCGGGAGGGCCAGAGACCCAGTACTTC.

V usage is TRBV5-1 and J usage is TRBJ2-2; tentatively, D is TRBD1 or TRBD2 (6 bases each). The CDR3 contains 17 residues. V shed 4 bases and J shed 7 bases, with 23 bases lying between them. Germline lookup yields CDR1 SGHRS and CDR2 YFSETQ. The CDR3 DNA sequence: TGCGCCAGCAGCCCCTTGGCGGAGGGGGGTTCGGGCGGGGAGCTGTTTTTT. Protein product: CASSPLAEGGSGGELFF. Drawing the rest from reference TRBV5-1 and TRBJ2-2, the complete variable domain is KAGVTQTPRYLIKTRGQQVTLSCSPISGHRSVSWYQQTPGQGLQFLFEYFSETQRNKGNFPGRFSGRQFSNSRSEMNVSTLELGDSALYLCASSPLAEGGSGGELFFGEGSRLTVL.

CDR3 DNA sequence: TGTGCCAGCAGCTTTACAGGGAGAGAAGAAAAACTGTTTTTT. Translation: CASSFTGREEKLFF. The rearrangement uses TRBV7-2 and TRBJ1-4; D may be TRBD1 (6 bases). CDR1 SGHTA and CDR2 FQGNSA come from the germline V gene. V shed 3 bases and J shed 8 bases, with 13 bases lying between them. This CDR3 comprises 14 residues.